The clone carrying this T cell receptor beta chain has just one count. Authors' data handling: Using reference gene primer amplification, nucleated cell counts were estimated. Libraries were prepared by immunoSEQ multiplex PCR; TCRdb keeps only in-frame clonotypes and omits some of them. V, J and clone size are taken as reported in that table, and D and trimming were inferred from the DNA itself. The sample has tens of thousands of clones; roughly 88% are singletons. This sample stems from a study of blood T cell repertoires in COVID-19. Sequenced material: peripheral blood. The receptor was isolated from a man in his sixties with acute or convalescent COVID-19.

The CDR3, as DNA: TGTGCCGCAAAGACTCTACATAGTGCAACTAATGAAAAACTGTTTTTT. Translated, it gives CAAKTLHSATNEKLFF. The rearrangement joins TRBV19 to TRBJ1-4; no definite D call. V lost 11 bases and J 0 bases, leaving 19 bases between the germline ends. The germline V gene has CDR1 LNHDA and CDR2 SQIVND (reference sequence). The CDR3 totals 16 residues.